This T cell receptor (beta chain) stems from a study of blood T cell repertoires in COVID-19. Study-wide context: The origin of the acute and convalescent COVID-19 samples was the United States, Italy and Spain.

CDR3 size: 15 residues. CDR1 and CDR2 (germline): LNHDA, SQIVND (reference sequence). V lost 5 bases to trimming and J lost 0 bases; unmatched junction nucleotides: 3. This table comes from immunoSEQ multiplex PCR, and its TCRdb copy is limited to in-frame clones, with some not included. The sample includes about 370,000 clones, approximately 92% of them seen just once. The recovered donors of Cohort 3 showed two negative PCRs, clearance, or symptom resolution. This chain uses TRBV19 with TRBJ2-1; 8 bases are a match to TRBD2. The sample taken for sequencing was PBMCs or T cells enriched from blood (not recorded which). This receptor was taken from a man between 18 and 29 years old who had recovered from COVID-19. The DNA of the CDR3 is TGTGCCAGTAGTCGGGGGGGGAACTCCTACAATGAGCAGTTCTTC. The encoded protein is CASSRGGNSYNEQFF.